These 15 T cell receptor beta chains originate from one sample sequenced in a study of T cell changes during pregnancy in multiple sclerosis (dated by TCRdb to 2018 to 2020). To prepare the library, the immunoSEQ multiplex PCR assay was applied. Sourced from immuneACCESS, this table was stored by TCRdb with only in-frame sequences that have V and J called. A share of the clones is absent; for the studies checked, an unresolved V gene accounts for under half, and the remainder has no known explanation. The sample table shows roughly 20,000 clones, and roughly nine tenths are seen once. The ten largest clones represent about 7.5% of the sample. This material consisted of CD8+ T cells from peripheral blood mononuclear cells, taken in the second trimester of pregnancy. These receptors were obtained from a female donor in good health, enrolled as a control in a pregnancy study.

The CDR3 nucleotides are TGTGCCAGCAGCTTAGGACTAACAGGGAAATCCTACGAGCAGTACTTC. Translation gives CASSLGLTGKSYEQYF. The rearrangement uses TRBV7-8 and TRBJ2-7; D may be TRBD1 (6 bases). With 1 base removed from V and 1 base from J, the gap between germline ends came to 14 bases. Germline CDR1 is SGHVS and CDR2 is FQNEAQ. CDR3 size: 16 residues.

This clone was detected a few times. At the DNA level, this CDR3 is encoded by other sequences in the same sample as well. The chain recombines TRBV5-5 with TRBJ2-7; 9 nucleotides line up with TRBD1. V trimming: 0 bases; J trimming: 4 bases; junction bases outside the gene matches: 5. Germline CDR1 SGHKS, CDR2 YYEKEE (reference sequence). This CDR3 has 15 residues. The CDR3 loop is CASSLGGDRAYEQYF. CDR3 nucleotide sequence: TGTGCCAGCAGCTTGGGGGGGGACAGGGCATACGAGCAGTACTTC. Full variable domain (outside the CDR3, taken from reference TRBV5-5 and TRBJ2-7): DAGVTQSPTHLIKTRGQQVTLRCSPISGHKSVSWYQQVLGQGPQFIFQYYEKEERGRGNFPDRFSARQFPNYSSELNVNALLLGDSALYLCASSLGGDRAYEQYFGPGTRLTVT.

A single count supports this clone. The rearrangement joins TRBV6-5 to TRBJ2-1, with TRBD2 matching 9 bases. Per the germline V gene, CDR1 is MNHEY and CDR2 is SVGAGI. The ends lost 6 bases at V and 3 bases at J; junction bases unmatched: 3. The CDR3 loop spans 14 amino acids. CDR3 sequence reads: CASRGGGGYNEQFF. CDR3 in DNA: TGTGCCAGCAGAGGCGGGGGGGGCTACAATGAGCAGTTCTTC.

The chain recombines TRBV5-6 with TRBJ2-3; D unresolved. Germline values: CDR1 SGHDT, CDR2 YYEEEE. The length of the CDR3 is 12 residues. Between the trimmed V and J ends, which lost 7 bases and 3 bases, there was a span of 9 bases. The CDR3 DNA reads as TGTGCCAGCGCCCGAGGTACAGATACGCAGTATTTT. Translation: CASARGTDTQYF.

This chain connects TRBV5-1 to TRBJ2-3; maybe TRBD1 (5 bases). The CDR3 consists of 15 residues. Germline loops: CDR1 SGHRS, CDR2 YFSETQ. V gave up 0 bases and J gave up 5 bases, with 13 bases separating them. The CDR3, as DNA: TGCGCCAGCAGCTTGGCCCCGGACACCGTAGATACGCAGTATTTT. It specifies CASSLAPDTVDTQYF.

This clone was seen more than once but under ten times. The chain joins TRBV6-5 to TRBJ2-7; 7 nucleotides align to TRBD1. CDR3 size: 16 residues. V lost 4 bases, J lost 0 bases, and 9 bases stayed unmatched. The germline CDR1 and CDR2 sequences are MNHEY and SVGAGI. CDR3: CASSSYETGNSYEQYF. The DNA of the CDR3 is TGTGCCAGCAGTTCCTATGAGACAGGGAACTCCTACGAGCAGTACTTC.

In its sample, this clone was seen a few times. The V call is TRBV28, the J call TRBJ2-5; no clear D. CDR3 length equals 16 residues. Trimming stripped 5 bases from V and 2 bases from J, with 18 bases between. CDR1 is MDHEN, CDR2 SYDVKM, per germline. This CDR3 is CASSPGFSTPQETQYF. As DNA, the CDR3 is TGTGCCAGCAGTCCCGGGTTTTCTACTCCACAAGAGACCCAGTACTTC.

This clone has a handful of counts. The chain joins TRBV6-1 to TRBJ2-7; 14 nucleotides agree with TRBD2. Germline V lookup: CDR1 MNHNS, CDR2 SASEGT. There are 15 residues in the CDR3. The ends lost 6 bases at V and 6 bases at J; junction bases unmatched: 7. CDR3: CASRSTSGGAAEQYF. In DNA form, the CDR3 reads TGTGCCAGCAGGTCGACTAGCGGGGGGGCCGCCGAGCAGTACTTC.

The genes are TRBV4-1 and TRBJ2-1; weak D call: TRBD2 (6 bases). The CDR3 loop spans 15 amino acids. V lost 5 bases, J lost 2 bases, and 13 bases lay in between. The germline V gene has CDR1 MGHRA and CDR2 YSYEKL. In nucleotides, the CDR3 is TGCGCCAGCAGCGCTCGGGAGAGTGCCTACAATGAGCAGTTCTTC. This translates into CASSARESAYNEQFF.

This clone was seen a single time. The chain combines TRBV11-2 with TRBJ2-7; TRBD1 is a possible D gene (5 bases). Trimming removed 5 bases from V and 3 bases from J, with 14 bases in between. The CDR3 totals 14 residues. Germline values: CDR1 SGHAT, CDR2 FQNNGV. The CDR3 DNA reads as TGTGCCAGCAGCCTAACAGGAAACAGCTACGAGCAGTACTTC. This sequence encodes CASSLTGNSYEQYF.

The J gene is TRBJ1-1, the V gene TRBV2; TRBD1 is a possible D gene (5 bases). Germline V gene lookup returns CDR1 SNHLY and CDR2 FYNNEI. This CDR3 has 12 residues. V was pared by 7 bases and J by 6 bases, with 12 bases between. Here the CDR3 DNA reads TGTGCCAGCAAAGGGGAAACCGCTGAAGCTTTCTTT. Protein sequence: CASKGETAEAFF.

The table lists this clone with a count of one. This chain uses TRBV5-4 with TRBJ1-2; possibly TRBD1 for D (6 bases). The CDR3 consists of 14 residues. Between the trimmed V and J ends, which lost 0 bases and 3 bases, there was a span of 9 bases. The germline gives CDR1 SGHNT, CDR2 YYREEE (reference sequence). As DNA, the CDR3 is TGTGCCAGCAGCTTGGAGGGGGTCGACTATGGCTACACCTTC. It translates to CASSLEGVDYGYTF.

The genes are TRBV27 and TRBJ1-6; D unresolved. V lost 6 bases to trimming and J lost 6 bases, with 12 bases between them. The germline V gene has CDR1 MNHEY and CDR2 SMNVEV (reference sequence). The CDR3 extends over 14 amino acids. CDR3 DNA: TGTGCCAGCAGGGAGCCCGAAGTTAATTCACCCCTCCACTTT. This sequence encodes CASREPEVNSPLHF.

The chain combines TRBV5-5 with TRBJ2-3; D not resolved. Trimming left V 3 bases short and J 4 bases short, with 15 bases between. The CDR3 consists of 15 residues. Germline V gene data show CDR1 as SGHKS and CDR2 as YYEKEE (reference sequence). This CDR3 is CASSSQSPRADTQYF. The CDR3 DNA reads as TGTGCCAGCAGCTCCCAGAGCCCACGGGCAGATACGCAGTATTTT.

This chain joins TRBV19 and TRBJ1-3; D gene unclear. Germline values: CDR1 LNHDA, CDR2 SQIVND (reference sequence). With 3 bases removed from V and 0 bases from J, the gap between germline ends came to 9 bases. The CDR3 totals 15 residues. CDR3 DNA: TGTGCCAGTAGTATTGCGGTTTACTCTGGAAACACCATATATTTT. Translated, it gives CASSIAVYSGNTIYF. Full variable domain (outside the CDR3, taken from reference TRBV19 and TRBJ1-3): DGGITQSPKYLFRKEGQNVTLSCEQNLNHDAMYWYRQDPGQGLRLIYYSQIVNDFQKGDIAEGYSVSREKKESFPLTVTSAQKNPTAFYLCASSIAVYSGNTIYFGEGSWLTVV.